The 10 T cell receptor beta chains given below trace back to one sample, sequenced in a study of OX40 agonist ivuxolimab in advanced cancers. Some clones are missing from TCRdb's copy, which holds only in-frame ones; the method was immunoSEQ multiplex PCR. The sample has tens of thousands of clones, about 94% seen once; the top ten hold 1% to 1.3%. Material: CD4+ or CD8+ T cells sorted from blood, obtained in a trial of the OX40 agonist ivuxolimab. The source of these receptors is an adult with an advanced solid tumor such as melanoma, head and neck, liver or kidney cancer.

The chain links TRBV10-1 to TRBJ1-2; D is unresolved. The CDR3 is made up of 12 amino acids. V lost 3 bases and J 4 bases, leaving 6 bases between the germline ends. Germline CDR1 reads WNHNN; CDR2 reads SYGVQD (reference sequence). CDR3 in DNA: TGCGCCAGCAGTGATTACAGCTATGGCTACACCTTC. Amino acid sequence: CASSDYSYGYTF.

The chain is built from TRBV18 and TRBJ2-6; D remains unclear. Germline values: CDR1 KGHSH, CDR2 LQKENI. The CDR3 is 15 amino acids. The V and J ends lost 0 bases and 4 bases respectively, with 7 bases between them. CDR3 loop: CASSPPERGANVLTF. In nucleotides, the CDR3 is TGTGCCAGCTCACCACCGGAAAGGGGGGCCAACGTCCTGACTTTC.

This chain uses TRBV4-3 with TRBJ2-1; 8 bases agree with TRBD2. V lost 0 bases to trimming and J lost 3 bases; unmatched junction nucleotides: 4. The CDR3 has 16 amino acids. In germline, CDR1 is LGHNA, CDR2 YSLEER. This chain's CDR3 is CASSQDGLAGYNEQFF. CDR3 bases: TGCGCCAGCAGCCAAGATGGGCTAGCGGGCTACAATGAGCAGTTCTTC.

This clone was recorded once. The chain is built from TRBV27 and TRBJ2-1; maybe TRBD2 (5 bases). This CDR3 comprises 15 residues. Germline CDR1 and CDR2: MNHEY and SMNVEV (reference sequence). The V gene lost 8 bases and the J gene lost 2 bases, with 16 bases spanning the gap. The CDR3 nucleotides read TGTGCCAGCTCTAAAAGCGGACCCCCCTACAATGAGCAGTTCTTC. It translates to CASSKSGPPYNEQFF.

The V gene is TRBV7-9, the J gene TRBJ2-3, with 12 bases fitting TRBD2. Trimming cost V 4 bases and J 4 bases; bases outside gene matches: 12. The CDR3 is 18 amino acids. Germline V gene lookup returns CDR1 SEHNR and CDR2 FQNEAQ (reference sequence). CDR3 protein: CASSSAAPSGRASDTQYF. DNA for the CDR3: TGTGCCAGCAGCTCGGCGGCCCCTAGCGGGAGGGCCTCAGATACGCAGTATTTT.

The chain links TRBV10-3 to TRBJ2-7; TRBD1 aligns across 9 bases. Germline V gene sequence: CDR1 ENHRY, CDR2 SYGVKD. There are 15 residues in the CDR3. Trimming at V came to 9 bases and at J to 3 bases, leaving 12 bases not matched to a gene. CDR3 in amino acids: CAIFVPGQGLYEQYF. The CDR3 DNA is TGTGCCATTTTTGTACCGGGACAGGGCCTCTACGAGCAGTACTTC.

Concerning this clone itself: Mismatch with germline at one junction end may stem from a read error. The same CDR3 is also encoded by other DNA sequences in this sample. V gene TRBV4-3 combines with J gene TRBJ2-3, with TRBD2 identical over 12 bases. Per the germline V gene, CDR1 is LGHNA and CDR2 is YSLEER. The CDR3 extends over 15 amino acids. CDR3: CASSPTSGSTDTQYF. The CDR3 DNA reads TGCGCCAGCAGCCCGACTAGCGGGAGCACGGATACGCAGTATTTT.

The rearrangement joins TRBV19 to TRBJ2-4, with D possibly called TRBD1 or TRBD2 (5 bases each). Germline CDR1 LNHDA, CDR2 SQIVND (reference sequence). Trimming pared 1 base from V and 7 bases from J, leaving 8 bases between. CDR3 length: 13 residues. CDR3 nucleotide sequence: TGTGCCAGTAGTATAGGAGGGGCGAACATTCAGTACTTC. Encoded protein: CASSIGGANIQYF.

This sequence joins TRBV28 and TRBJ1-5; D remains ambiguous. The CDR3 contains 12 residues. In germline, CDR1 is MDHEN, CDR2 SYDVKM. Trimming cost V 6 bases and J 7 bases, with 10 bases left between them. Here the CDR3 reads CASSSGRQPQHF. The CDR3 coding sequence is TGTGCCAGCAGCTCCGGTCGGCAGCCCCAGCATTTT.

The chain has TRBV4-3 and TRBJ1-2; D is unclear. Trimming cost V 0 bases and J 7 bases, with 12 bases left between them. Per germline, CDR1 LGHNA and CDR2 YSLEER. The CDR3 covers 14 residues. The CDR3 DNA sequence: TGCGCCAGCAGCCAAGATCGAACGGTCGGTGGCTACACCTTC. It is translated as CASSQDRTVGGYTF.